This T cell receptor beta chain was found in a study of T cell responses to AZD1222 COVID-19 vaccine. Whole-study findings and limits: Baseline testing showed seropositivity in only six AZD1222 recipients.

Points on this clone: The antigen remains undetermined.

The CDR3 contains 15 residues. Per the germline V gene, CDR1 is MNHEY and CDR2 is SMNVEV (reference sequence). The V segment lost 9 bases and the J segment 2 bases; nucleotides outside the gene matches: 6. The assay was immunoSEQ multiplex PCR, and TCRdb's table has in-frame clones only and misses some. Among approximately 220,000 clones listed, about 93% were seen once. The sequence was obtained from an adult in good health. Specimen: peripheral blood, collected on day 0 of MenACWY control vaccination. The rearrangement uses TRBV27 and TRBJ2-6; 8 nucleotides align to TRBD1. DNA of the CDR3: TGTGCCAGTACAGGGGGGCATCCTGGGGCCAACGTCCTGACTTTC. Its protein product is CASTGGHPGANVLTF.